The 6 T cell receptor beta chains below all came from one sample that was sequenced in a study of beta chain features in type 1 diabetes. The investigators reverse transcribed all of the isolated RNA, so they sequenced expressed TCRB transcripts. Profiled with immunoSEQ multiplex PCR; TCRdb holds only in-frame clones, not every one. This table holds some 99,000 clones, about 40% found once. The sample comprised stem cell memory CD4+ T cells from blood. These receptors were collected from a woman aged 18-29 years in good health.

The J gene is TRBJ1-2, the V gene TRBV6-1, with a tentative D call TRBD1 (5 bases). The CDR3 totals 13 residues. V lost 8 bases, J lost 2 bases, and 12 bases lay in between. Germline assignment: CDR1 MNHNS and CDR2 SASEGT. The CDR3 region has the DNA TGTGCCAGCCAAGGTCAGGGCAACTATGGCTACACCTTC. Translating it yields CASQGQGNYGYTF.

The V gene is TRBV29-1, the J gene TRBJ2-4, with 8 bases lining up with TRBD2. Germline CDR1 SQVTM, CDR2 ANQGSEA. This CDR3 contains 14 residues. V shed 5 bases, J shed 9 bases, and the junction held 12 bases outside the gene matches. This chain's CDR3 is CSVLEGTAGGIQYF. The CDR3 DNA is TGCAGCGTTCTCGAAGGGACCGCGGGGGGCATTCAGTACTTC.

In DNA, the CDR3 is TGTGCCAGCAGCTTGGACAGGGGCGTTAATACGCAGTATTTT. This sequence encodes CASSLDRGVNTQYF. This sequence joins TRBV11-2 and TRBJ2-3, with 9 bases lining up with TRBD1. The J segment lost 7 bases and the V segment lost 3 bases, leaving 5 bases of the junction unmatched. CDR1 and CDR2 (germline): SGHAT, FQNNGV. The CDR3 totals 14 residues. Full variable domain (remainder filled in from reference TRBV11-2 and TRBJ2-3): EAGVAQSPRYKIIEKRQSVAFWCNPISGHATLYWYQQILGQGPKLLIQFQNNGVVDDSQLPKDRFSAERLKGVDSTLKIQPAKLEDSAVYLCASSLDRGVNTQYFGPGTRLTVL.

This clone has more than one count but fewer than ten. The CDR3 bases are TGTGCCAGCAGCATCGCAGGATCACCCCTCCACTTT. It specifies CASSIAGSPLHF. The chain links TRBV7-2 to TRBJ1-6; D ambiguous. V shed 5 bases and J shed 10 bases, with 9 bases lying between them. Germline lookup yields CDR1 SGHTA and CDR2 FQGNSA. This CDR3 is built from 12 residues. The whole variable domain, filled in from reference TRBV7-2 and TRBJ1-6, reads GAGVSQSPSNKVTEKGKDVELRCDPISGHTALYWYRQSLGQGLEFLIYFQGNSAPDKSGLPSDRFSAERTGGSVSTLTIQRTQQEDSAVYLCASSIAGSPLHFGNGTRLTVT.

This clone has more than one count but fewer than ten. The chain carries TRBV18 and TRBJ2-2; TRBD2 might be the D (6 bases). The CDR3 runs 16 residues. CDR1 KGHSH and CDR2 LQKENI come from the germline V gene. Trimming cost V 1 base and J 0 bases, with 9 bases left between them. The CDR3 DNA follows: TGTGCCAGCTCACCACGTGGGGGGACGAACACCGGGGAGCTGTTTTTT. Residues: CASSPRGGTNTGELFF.

This clone has more than one count but fewer than ten. J is TRBJ1-2 and V is TRBV7-2; D unclear. V gave up 4 bases and J gave up 1 base, with 7 bases separating them. Germline V CDR1 and CDR2: SGHTA, FQGNSA. This CDR3 spans 13 amino acids. Written as DNA, the CDR3 is TGTGCCAGCAGCTGGCAGATTAACTATGGCTACACCTTC. Amino acid sequence: CASSWQINYGYTF.